One and the same sample provided the 11 T cell receptor beta chains below, sequenced in a study of blood T cell repertoires in COVID-19. Data came from immunoSEQ multiplex PCR; TCRdb stores just in-frame clones and leaves some out. This sample yields fewer than 500,000 clones, of which roughly 87% are seen a single time; about 0.75% belongs to the top ten. Sequencing input: PBMCs or T cells enriched from blood (not recorded which). The receptors come from a woman under 30 who had recovered from COVID-19.

This sequence joins TRBV7-2 and TRBJ1-4; TRBD1 might be the D (6 bases). The CDR3 is made up of 16 amino acids. Germline CDR1 and CDR2: SGHTA and FQGNSA. Trimming removed 5 bases at V and 0 bases at J, with 13 bases between. The CDR3 protein is CASSPASGATNEKLFF. The CDR3 coding sequence is TGTGCCAGCAGCCCCGCGTCAGGGGCAACTAATGAAAAACTGTTTTTT.

The rearrangement links TRBV7-2 to TRBJ1-5; possible D gene TRBD1, 5 bases. The germline gives CDR1 SGHTA, CDR2 FQGNSA. V was trimmed by 1 base and J by 5 bases, leaving 12 bases between them. CDR3 length: 15 residues. CDR3 DNA: TGTGCCAGCAGCTTAGGGGGGGGAAGTTATCAGCCCCAGCATTTT. It is translated as CASSLGGGSYQPQHF.

Only a few counts were recorded for this clone. Other DNA sequences from this sample encode an identical CDR3 as well. The J gene is TRBJ1-6, the V gene TRBV28; no clear D gene. The ends were cut back, 7 bases at V and 7 bases at J, with 8 bases in the middle. Germline CDR1 reads MDHEN; CDR2 reads SYDVKM. The CDR3 has 12 amino acids. The CDR3 protein is CASTTGNSPLHF. The CDR3 nucleotides read TGTGCCAGCACCACCGGGAATTCACCCCTCCACTTT.

The count of this clone is one. J is TRBJ1-2 and V is TRBV28, with 12 bases matching TRBD1. V trimming: 2 bases; J trimming: 7 bases; junction bases outside the gene matches: 2. The CDR3 spans 14 residues. CDR1 and CDR2 (germline): MDHEN, SYDVKM. CDR3 sequence: CASSLRDRGLGYTF. The CDR3 bases are TGTGCCAGCAGTTTACGGGACAGGGGGCTTGGCTACACCTTC.

The CDR3 spells CASRGTGLTYEQYF. The CDR3 nucleotides read TGTGCCAGCCGCGGGACAGGGCTGACCTACGAGCAGTACTTC. The chain recombines TRBV5-6 with TRBJ2-7; 9 bases match TRBD1. Germline V gene sequence: CDR1 SGHDT, CDR2 YYEEEE. Germline trimming cut 7 bases from V and 2 bases from J; bases unmatched to any gene: 7. The CDR3 runs 14 residues.

This chain joins TRBV9 and TRBJ1-4, with D possibly matching TRBD1 (6 bases). V was shortened by 4 bases and J by 5 bases, with 24 bases between the two germline ends. CDR1 SGDLS and CDR2 YYNGEE come from the germline V gene. The CDR3 sequence is 18 residues long. CDR3 amino acids: CASSTRGGAPGNNEKLFF. DNA for the CDR3: TGTGCCAGCAGCACCCGGGGGGGGGCCCCGGGAAACAATGAAAAACTGTTTTTT.

The chain employs TRBV9 and TRBJ2-5; tentatively, D is TRBD2 (5 bases). The CDR3 length is 15 residues. Germline values: CDR1 SGDLS, CDR2 YYNGEE. Trimming cost V 0 bases and J 5 bases, with 14 bases left between them. The CDR3 bases are TGTGCCAGCAGCGTAGGGGCGGGTCCTATCGAGACCCAGTACTTC. Its protein product is CASSVGAGPIETQYF.

The CDR3 loop is CASSSLGTGGYTEAFF. The CDR3 DNA reads TGTGCCAGCAGTTCGCTGGGGACGGGGGGCTACACTGAAGCTTTCTTT. The chain links TRBV6-6 to TRBJ1-1, with a weak D call TRBD1 (6 bases). Germline V CDR1 and CDR2: MNHNY, SVGAGI (reference sequence). Trimming removed 4 bases from V and 3 bases from J, with 18 bases in between. The CDR3 spans 16 residues.

This chain links TRBV15 with TRBJ2-7; perhaps TRBD1 as D (5 bases). The V and J ends lost 0 bases and 4 bases respectively, with 19 bases between them. The length of the CDR3 is 17 residues. The germline V gene encodes CDR1 LNHNV and CDR2 YYDKDF (reference sequence). CDR3 protein: CATSRDSYEHPGYEQYF. The CDR3 DNA reads TGTGCCACCAGCAGAGATTCTTATGAACATCCAGGGTACGAGCAGTACTTC.

This clone has a handful of counts. The chain carries TRBV3-1 (or the pseudogene TRBV3-2) and TRBJ1-1, with D possibly being TRBD1 (6 bases). The CDR3 length is 16 residues. The ends were cut back, 0 bases at V and 1 base at J, with 12 bases in the middle. Per germline, CDR1 LGHDT and CDR2 YNNKEL (reference sequence). As DNA, the CDR3 is TGTGCCAGCAGCCAAGATGGGGGACACCAGAACACTGAAGCTTTCTTT. Its protein product is CASSQDGGHQNTEAFF.

This chain connects TRBV27 to TRBJ1-6, with TRBD1 matching over 8 bases. The CDR3 runs to 14 residues. The ends lost 6 bases at V and 7 bases at J; junction bases unmatched: 5. The germline V gene has CDR1 MNHEY and CDR2 SMNVEV (reference sequence). Written as DNA, the CDR3 is TGTGCCAGCAGCCTGGACAGGGAGAATTCACCCCTCCACTTT. It encodes CASSLDRENSPLHF.